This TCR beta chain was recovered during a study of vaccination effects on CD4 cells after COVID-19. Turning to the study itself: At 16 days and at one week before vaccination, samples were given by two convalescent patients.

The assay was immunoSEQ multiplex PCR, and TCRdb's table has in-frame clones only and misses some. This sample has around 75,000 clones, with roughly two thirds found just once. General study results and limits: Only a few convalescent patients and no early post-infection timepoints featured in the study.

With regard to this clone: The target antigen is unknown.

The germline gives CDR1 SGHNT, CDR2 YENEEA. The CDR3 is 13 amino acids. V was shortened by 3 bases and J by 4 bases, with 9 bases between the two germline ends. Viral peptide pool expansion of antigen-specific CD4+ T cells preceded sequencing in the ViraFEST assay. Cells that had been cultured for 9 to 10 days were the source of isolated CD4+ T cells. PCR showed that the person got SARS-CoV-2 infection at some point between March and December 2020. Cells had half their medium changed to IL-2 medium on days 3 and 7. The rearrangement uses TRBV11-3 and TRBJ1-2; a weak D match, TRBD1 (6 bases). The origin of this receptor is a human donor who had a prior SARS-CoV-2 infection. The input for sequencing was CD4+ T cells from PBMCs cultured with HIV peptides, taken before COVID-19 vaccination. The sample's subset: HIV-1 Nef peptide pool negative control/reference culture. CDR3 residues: CASSFGGAYGYTF. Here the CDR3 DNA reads TGTGCCAGCAGCTTCGGGGGGGCCTATGGCTACACCTTC.